This T cell receptor beta chain was obtained from a study of shared clonotypes between healthy human individuals. Study at large: Researchers assigned three CD4 naive, three CD4 memory, two CD8 naive and one CD8 memory plate to each donor. Study results and caveats: Some naive CD4 clonotypes, approximately 4.5%, turned up in common across a handful of donors. The sole specimen, blood, was sampled, and tissue repertoires likely differ.

This clone was detected once. Its antigen is as yet unknown. Libraries were prepared by immunoSEQ multiplex PCR; TCRdb keeps only in-frame clonotypes and omits some of them. The data show about 380,000 clones, with about 97% seen just once and approximately 0.32% held by the top ten. Germline values: CDR1 SGHVS, CDR2 FQNEAQ. This CDR3 has 18 residues. Losses at the gene ends were 2 bases for V and 3 bases for J; bases not matched to a gene: 15. This TCR was recovered from a man aged 30-40 years in good health. This chain connects TRBV7-8 to TRBJ2-7; 8 positions match TRBD2. Sequencing input: memory CD8+ T cells sorted from blood. Regarding subset: CD45RO+ cells pooled with CCR7-negative TemRA cells. CDR3 loop: CASSLYGGISGSFYEQYF. Here the CDR3 DNA reads TGTGCCAGCAGCTTATACGGGGGCATAAGCGGGAGCTTCTACGAGCAGTACTTC.